The clone carrying this T cell receptor (beta chain) was seen a handful of times. These data originate in a study of identical twins. TCRdb ran MiXCR on the 5' RACE reads and lists one entry per CDR3 protein. The top ten clones hold roughly 1.6% of a sample with approximately 680,000 distinct CDR3 sequences, just over 7% of them seen once. V dropped 0 bases and J dropped 6 bases, with 11 bases sitting between them. CDR3 length: 15 amino acids. Germline-derived CDR1 and CDR2 are LGHNA and YNFKEQ. The sample also formed part of further work on yellow fever vaccine responses in identical twins.

Input material: PBMCs. The chain carries TRBV4-2 and TRBJ1-4; the D is unclear. The TCR comes from a young woman in good health. The CDR3 nucleotides are TGTGCCAGCAGCCAAGATCCTCGGACTGATGAAAAACTGTTTTTT. It encodes CASSQDPRTDEKLFF.